These 17 T cell receptor beta chains originate from one sample sequenced in a study of sequential checkpoint blockade in melanoma. This table comes from immunoSEQ multiplex PCR, and its TCRdb copy is limited to in-frame clones, with some not included. Here the sample spans 15,000 to 20,000 clones, 45% to 65% being singletons. Treatment noted: randomized to nivolumab then ipilimumab (arm A) or the reverse (arm B). Sample: CD8+ T cells sorted from blood (inferred from file names), taken from a patient given nivolumab and ipilimumab in sequence. The receptors stem from a human donor with melanoma.

This rearrangement joins TRBV4-1 to TRBJ2-7; 10 nucleotides match TRBD1. The germline V gene has CDR1 MGHRA and CDR2 YSYEKL. V dropped 5 bases and J dropped 5; count of bases not matched to a gene: 6. The CDR3 loop spans 14 amino acids. CDR3 protein: CASSLRQGADEQYF. The DNA of the CDR3 is TGCGCCAGCAGCTTACGACAGGGGGCAGACGAGCAGTACTTC.

The chain couples TRBV9 to TRBJ2-7; the match to TRBD2 covers 7 bases. Germline V CDR1 and CDR2: SGDLS, YYNGEE. Trimming removed 4 bases from V and 0 bases from J; junction bases left unmatched: 10. The CDR3 extends over 16 amino acids. The CDR3 protein is CASSPREALSSYEQYF. CDR3 nucleotide sequence: TGTGCCAGCAGCCCCCGGGAGGCACTGAGCTCCTACGAGCAGTACTTC. Full variable domain (remainder filled in from reference TRBV9 and TRBJ2-7): DSGVTQTPKHLITATGQRVTLRCSPRSGDLSVYWYQQSLDQGLQFLIQYYNGEERAKGNILERFSAQQFPDLHSELNLSSLELGDSALYFCASSPREALSSYEQYFGPGTRLTVT.

This clone has more than one count but fewer than ten. The V gene is TRBV7-9, the J gene TRBJ2-5; 9 bases map to TRBD2. Germline V gene data show CDR1 as SEHNR and CDR2 as FQNEAQ (reference sequence). After removal of 4 bases from V and 2 bases from J, the junction contained 5 bases not matched to a gene. The CDR3 length is 15 residues. CDR3 sequence: CASSSTSGAQETQYF. The CDR3 coding sequence is TGTGCCAGCAGCTCGACTAGCGGAGCTCAAGAGACCCAGTACTTC.

The chain couples TRBV5-8 to TRBJ1-5; 11 bases line up with TRBD1. Looked up from germline, CDR1 is SGHTS and CDR2 is YDEGEE. CDR3 length: 15 amino acids. J was trimmed by 7 bases and V by 3 bases; bases with no gene match: 6. The chain's CDR3 is CASSWTGGVKQPQHF. For the CDR3, the DNA is TGTGCCAGCAGCTGGACAGGGGGCGTTAAGCAGCCCCAGCATTTT.

The chain has TRBV25-1 and TRBJ2-7; TRBD1 matches 9 bases. V lost 4 bases and J lost 2; bases outside the gene matches: 3. The CDR3 runs 14 residues. Germline V gene data show CDR1 as MGHDK and CDR2 as SYGVNS. The CDR3 nucleotides are TGTGCCAGCAGTGCCGGGACAGGGCCCTACGAGCAGTACTTC. This encodes CASSAGTGPYEQYF.

The V gene is TRBV15, the J gene TRBJ2-7; TRBD1 agrees at 7 bases. Per germline, CDR1 LNHNV and CDR2 YYDKDF (reference sequence). J gave up 3 bases and V 5 bases, and 7 bases lay outside the gene matches. The CDR3 totals 14 residues. CDR3 loop: CATSSRQGIYEQYF. CDR3 bases: TGTGCCACCAGCTCCCGACAGGGAATCTACGAGCAGTACTTC.

The chain has TRBV4-1 and TRBJ1-2, with TRBD1 identical over 7 bases. This CDR3 has 13 residues. With V trimmed by 3 bases and J by 4 bases, 2 bases remained unmatched. Per the germline V gene, CDR1 is MGHRA and CDR2 is YSYEKL. The CDR3 DNA follows: TGCGCCAGCAGCCACAGGGGGGCCTATGGCTACACCTTC. Its translation is CASSHRGAYGYTF.

In its sample, this clone was seen a few times. The chain couples TRBV5-1 to TRBJ1-1, with 9 nucleotides matching TRBD1. Trimming took 4 bases from V and 7 from J; bases not matched to a gene: 8. The CDR3 is 14 residues long. CDR1 is SGHRS and CDR2 is YFSETQ in the germline V gene. The CDR3 region is CASSQYRGQGEAFF. The CDR3 region has the DNA TGCGCCAGCAGCCAATACAGGGGGCAGGGTGAAGCTTTCTTT.

The chain recombines TRBV5-1 with TRBJ1-6; perhaps TRBD1 as D (6 bases). Germline lookup yields CDR1 SGHRS and CDR2 YFSETQ. This CDR3 is built from 15 residues. V was pared by 0 bases and J by 7 bases, with 11 bases between. CDR3 protein: CASSLAGGQNSPLHF. CDR3 bases: TGCGCCAGCAGCTTGGCCGGGGGGCAGAATTCACCCCTCCACTTT.

This clone was seen a few times. The rearrangement links TRBV28 to TRBJ1-1; TRBD1 might be the D (5 bases). V was clipped by 3 bases and J by 2 bases, with 10 bases between them. CDR3 length: 14 amino acids. Germline V gene lookup returns CDR1 MDHEN and CDR2 SYDVKM. The CDR3 reads CASSFTQGNTEAFF. Written as DNA, the CDR3 is TGTGCCAGCAGTTTCACTCAGGGAAACACTGAAGCTTTCTTT.

The V gene is TRBV6-5, the J gene TRBJ2-7, with TRBD2 identical over 9 bases. J gave up 5 bases and V 7 bases, and 9 bases lay outside the gene matches. Per the germline V gene, CDR1 is MNHEY and CDR2 is SVGAGI. The CDR3 loop spans 14 amino acids. This CDR3 reads CASTLAGVGDEQYF. CDR3 coding DNA: TGTGCCAGCACCTTAGCGGGAGTTGGCGACGAGCAGTACTTC.

The chain has TRBV6-1 and TRBJ2-1; 9 bases align to TRBD2. Germline CDR1 reads MNHNS; CDR2 reads SASEGT. V was pared by 0 bases and J by 4 bases, with 1 base of the junction left unmatched. The CDR3 totals 15 residues. As DNA, the CDR3 is TGTGCCAGCAGTGAAGCCGCGGGGGGGTACAATGAGCAGTTCTTC. Translating gives CASSEAAGGYNEQFF.

Only a few counts were recorded for this clone. The genes are TRBV5-3 and TRBJ1-5; D possibly corresponds to TRBD1 (5 bases). TRBV5-3 is an ORF; its function is uncertain. V dropped 8 bases and J dropped 6 bases, with 18 bases sitting between them. CDR3 length equals 14 residues. DNA for the CDR3: TGTGCCAGCAGTCGTGGGGGGGTTGGTCAGCCCCAGCATTTT. Residues: CASSRGGVGQPQHF.

CDR3 in amino acids: CASSTGQTYEQYF. In nucleotides, the CDR3 is TGTGCCAGTAGTACCGGACAGACATACGAGCAGTACTTC. The chain couples TRBV19 to TRBJ2-7; D might be TRBD1 (6 bases). Germline assignment: CDR1 LNHDA and CDR2 SQIVND (reference sequence). Trimming removed 4 bases at V and 4 bases at J, with 11 bases between. The CDR3 contains 13 residues.

As DNA, the CDR3 is TGTGCCAGCAGTTTAATCGCACCCGTAGGGGGCGCGTACGAGCAGTACTTC. This encodes CASSLIAPVGGAYEQYF. V is TRBV28 and J is TRBJ2-7, with 7 bases lining up with TRBD1. Germline-derived CDR1 and CDR2 are MDHEN and SYDVKM. The CDR3 sequence is 17 residues long. The ends lost 2 bases at V and 4 bases at J; junction bases unmatched: 14.

The V call is TRBV9, the J call TRBJ2-7; the D gene is possibly TRBD1 (5 bases). Trimming took 0 bases from V and 2 from J, leaving 12 bases between them. The V gene's germline CDR1 is SGDLS and CDR2 YYNGEE. The CDR3 runs to 15 residues. The DNA for the CDR3 is TGTGCCAGCAGCGTAGGGCCAGGGCAGGCCTACGAGCAGTACTTC. Its translation is CASSVGPGQAYEQYF.

The CDR3 reads CAWKRTVGGNTIYF. The DNA of the CDR3 is TGTGCCTGGAAAAGGACCGTGGGAGGGAACACCATATATTTT. The chain joins TRBV30 to TRBJ1-3; D gene ambiguous. The germline V gene encodes CDR1 GTSNPN and CDR2 SVGIG (reference sequence). This CDR3 region has 14 residues. V lost 4 bases and J lost 7, with 17 bases in between.